The 5 T cell receptor beta chains in this list originate from one sample, sequenced in a study of T cells in Graves' hyperthyroidism and ophthalmopathy. Amplification targeted TCR beta CDR3 regions from RNA transcripts. The HTBI set primed first-round TCR CDR3 RT-PCR. TCRdb fed the multiplex PCR reads into MiXCR, producing one record per CDR3 protein. The sample records around 580,000 distinct CDR3 sequences, over 15% being singletons. Input material: blood. These receptors came from a woman aged 18-30 years with Graves' hyperthyroidism.

This clonotype was found a few times. A much larger clone lies one base from this, so it may be a read error. This chain links TRBV20-1 with TRBJ2-2, with unresolved D. Germline V CDR1 and CDR2: DFQATT, SNEGSKA (reference sequence). V shed 5 bases and J shed 3 bases, with 16 bases lying between them. This CDR3 has 15 residues. CDR3 sequence: CSAQRLQWDTGELFF. As DNA, the CDR3 is TGCAGTGCTCAAAGGCTACAGTGGGACACCGGGGAGCTGTTTTTT.

Many counts were recorded for this clonotype. The V gene is TRBV12-3 or TRBV12-4, the J gene TRBJ1-1; no firm D call. Between the trimmed V and J ends, which lost 3 bases and 2 bases, there was a span of 13 bases. The CDR3 extends over 15 amino acids. CDR3: CASSFNQAENTEAFF. The CDR3 bases are TGTGCCAGCAGTTTTAATCAGGCCGAAAACACTGAAGCTTTCTTT.

This chain connects TRBV29-1 to TRBJ2-3; D not certain. The CDR3 loop spans 11 amino acids. V gave up 8 bases and J gave up 5 bases, with 11 bases separating them. Per the germline V gene, CDR1 is SQVTM and CDR2 is ANQGSEA. The CDR3 DNA reads TGCAGCCCTATGTGGGGAGATACGCAGTATTTT. Translated, it gives CSPMWGDTQYF.

The gene calls are TRBV7-2 and TRBJ2-1, with D hard to call. Trimming pared 5 bases from V and 5 bases from J, leaving 10 bases between. The CDR3 totals 13 residues. The germline gives CDR1 SGHTA, CDR2 FQGNSA. CDR3 protein: CASSAYLDNEQFF. The CDR3 nucleotides are TGTGCCAGCAGCGCATACTTGGACAATGAGCAGTTCTTC.

This clonotype was found many times. DNA of the CDR3: TGCAGTGCTAGAGATCAGGAGCGGGGGGACTCCTACGAGCAGTACTTC. Its protein product is CSARDQERGDSYEQYF. This chain uses TRBV20-1 with TRBJ2-7, with 9 bases that match TRBD2. CDR1 and CDR2 (germline): DFQATT, SNEGSKA (reference sequence). The V gene end was trimmed by 0 bases and the J gene end by 0 bases; junction bases not matched to a gene: 6. This CDR3 spans 16 amino acids.